The 32 T cell receptor beta chains below all came from one sample that was sequenced in a study of CD8+CD57+ T cells in acquired aplastic anemia. Genomic DNA acted as the template from which TCR beta VDJ combination and CDR3 sequence profiling were carried out. MiXCR, applied by TCRdb to the reads, yields one record per CDR3 protein. The sample shows about 170,000 distinct CDR3 sequences, 55% to 75% of them seen only once. Sequencing was done on a sample of sorted CD4+, CD8+, or CD8+CD57+ T cells (not recorded which) from PBMCs. The source of these receptors is a human donor in good health.

The J gene is TRBJ2-3, the V gene TRBV24-1, with 9 positions matching TRBD2. Germline CDR1 reads KGHDR; CDR2 reads SFDVKD. The CDR3 runs 14 residues. The junction had 5 bases not matched to a gene; V was cut back by 5 bases and J by 6 bases. DNA for the CDR3: TGTGCCACCAGTGCGGCGGGGGGGCCTGATACGCAGTATTTT. Residues: CATSAAGGPDTQYF.

About this clonotype itself: At one end, the junction sequence differs from germline, possibly due to a read error. CDR3 sequence (DNA): TGTGCCAGCAGTATCGGACAGAACACAGATACGCAGTATTTT. Its protein is CASSIGQNTDTQYF. This chain joins TRBV19 and TRBJ2-3; D possibly corresponds to TRBD1 (6 bases). The CDR3 extends over 14 amino acids. Germline V gene data show CDR1 as LNHDA and CDR2 as SQIVND (reference sequence).

The V and J genes are TRBV19 and TRBJ1-1; D perhaps matches TRBD1 (6 bases). CDR3 length: 17 amino acids. Germline CDR1 LNHDA, CDR2 SQIVND (reference sequence). The V gene lost 5 bases and the J gene lost 12 bases, with 31 bases spanning the gap. The CDR3 region has the DNA TGTGCCAGTAGTTTTCTGGGACGGGGGGCCGTACTCCCGAACACTTTCTTT. Protein product: CASSFLGRGAVLPNTFF. The full variable domain, in which reference TRBV19 and TRBJ1-1 provide the parts outside the CDR3, is DGGITQSPKYLFRKEGQNVTLSCEQNLNHDAMYWYRQDPGQGLRLIYYSQIVNDFQKGDIAEGYSVSREKKESFPLTVTSAQKNPTAFYLCASSFLGRGAVLPNTFFGQGTRLTVV.

The CDR3 region has the DNA TGTGCCAGCAGCTTAGTCCCAGGGGGCTTTGAAGCTTTCTTT. Protein product: CASSLVPGGFEAFF. V and J are TRBV7-9 and TRBJ1-1, with TRBD1 identical over 8 bases. V lost 1 base, J lost 7 bases, and 5 bases stayed unmatched. Per the germline V gene, CDR1 is SEHNR and CDR2 is FQNEAQ (reference sequence). The CDR3 contains 14 residues.

This chain joins TRBV15 and TRBJ1-5, with 9 bases that match TRBD1. This CDR3 has 16 amino acids. Trimming cost V 3 bases and J 6 bases; bases outside gene matches: 9. Germline CDR1 is LNHNV and CDR2 is YYDKDF (reference sequence). The CDR3 DNA reads as TGTGCCACCAGCAGGGGGACAGGGCGAGTAAGTCAGCCCCAGCATTTT. Translation: CATSRGTGRVSQPQHF.

The chain recombines TRBV7-3 with TRBJ1-1; D might be TRBD1 (5 bases). CDR3 size: 13 residues. Trimming took off 4 bases at V and 4 bases at J, with 10 bases between the two ends. The V gene's germline CDR1 is SGHTA and CDR2 FQGTGA. This CDR3 reads CASSSRGGTEAFF. Written as DNA, the CDR3 is TGTGCCAGCAGCTCCCGGGGGGGCACTGAAGCTTTCTTT.

With regard to this clonotype: It may be a read error: a sequence one base away is much more abundant. The chain joins TRBV9 to TRBJ2-2; 7 bases match TRBD2. Germline CDR1 and CDR2: SGDLS and YYNGEE. The CDR3 has 14 residues. The junction had 3 bases not matched to a gene; V was cut back by 6 bases and J by 1 base. The CDR3 bases are TGTGCCAGCAAGAGCGGGATGAACACCGGGGAGCTGTTTTTT. It is translated as CASKSGMNTGELFF.

By share, this clonotype ranks as medium-sized. The rearrangement joins TRBV2 to TRBJ1-2; TRBD1 aligns across 9 bases. With V trimmed by 9 bases and J by 4 bases, 3 bases remained unmatched. Looked up from germline, CDR1 is SNHLY and CDR2 is FYNNEI. The CDR3 is made up of 12 amino acids. The CDR3 reads CARSGQGYGYTF. As DNA, the CDR3 is TGTGCCAGGTCGGGACAGGGCTATGGCTACACCTTC.

J is TRBJ1-2 and V is TRBV20-1, with D hard to call. CDR3 size: 12 residues. The V and J ends lost 3 bases and 4 bases respectively, with 9 bases between them. CDR1 DFQATT and CDR2 SNEGSKA come from the germline V gene (reference sequence). CDR3 DNA sequence: TGCAGTGCTAGTCCGGACCTCTATGGCTACACCTTC. It codes for CSASPDLYGYTF.

This clonotype has ten or more counts. This chain uses TRBV24-1 with TRBJ2-2, with TRBD2 matching 9 bases. The ends lost 0 bases at V and 4 bases at J; junction bases unmatched: 8. Germline V CDR1 and CDR2: KGHDR, SFDVKD. The CDR3 totals 18 residues. The CDR3: CATSDLVAGDWSTGELFF. The DNA for the CDR3 is TGTGCCACCAGTGATTTGGTAGCGGGAGATTGGAGCACCGGGGAGCTGTTTTTT.

The rearrangement uses TRBV19 and TRBJ2-3; possibly TRBD2 for D (5 bases). Germline loops: CDR1 LNHDA, CDR2 SQIVND (reference sequence). The CDR3 runs 15 residues. V shed 3 bases and J shed 3 bases, with 13 bases lying between them. CDR3 residues: CASSIGQWETDTQYF. The CDR3, as DNA: TGTGCCAGTAGTATCGGGCAGTGGGAGACAGATACGCAGTATTTT.

Many counts were recorded for this clonotype. The chain employs TRBV10-3 and TRBJ2-2; D is ambiguous. The CDR3 contains 12 residues. Looked up from germline, CDR1 is ENHRY and CDR2 is SYGVKD. The V gene lost 8 bases and the J gene lost 2 bases, with 6 bases spanning the gap. CDR3 in amino acids: CAIAFNTGELFF. DNA for the CDR3: TGTGCCATCGCTTTCAACACCGGGGAGCTGTTTTTT.

V gene TRBV15 combines with J gene TRBJ1-2; D might be TRBD1 (5 bases). This CDR3 is 15 amino acids long. The V gene's germline CDR1 is LNHNV and CDR2 YYDKDF (reference sequence). Deletions cut 0 bases from V and 2 bases from J, with 10 bases between. The CDR3 loop reads CATSRERGVNYGYTF. CDR3 nucleotide sequence: TGTGCCACCAGCAGAGAGAGGGGTGTCAACTATGGCTACACCTTC.

This clonotype was observed at least ten times. V is TRBV6-6 and J is TRBJ1-4; TRBD1 is a possible D gene (5 bases). Between the trimmed V and J ends, which lost 7 bases and 10 bases, there was a span of 10 bases. The CDR3 has 11 amino acids. The germline V gene encodes CDR1 MNHNY and CDR2 SVGAGI (reference sequence). Written as DNA, the CDR3 is TGTGCCAGCATCTCCGGGGCAAAACTGTTTTTT. The encoded protein is CASISGAKLFF.

The chain combines TRBV5-8 with TRBJ2-7, with TRBD1 identical over 12 bases. This CDR3 region has 13 residues. V lost 7 bases, J lost 6 bases, and 5 bases stayed unmatched. Germline values: CDR1 SGHTS, CDR2 YDEGEE. The CDR3 bases are TGTGCCAGCGGACCGGGACAGGGGGCCGAGCAGTACTTC. It translates to CASGPGQGAEQYF. The variable domain in full, with the rest retrieved from reference TRBV5-8 and TRBJ2-7, is EAGVTQSPTHLIKTRGQQATLRCSPISGHTSVYWYQQALGLGLQFLLWYDEGEERNRGNFPPRFSGRQFPNYSSELNVNALELEDSALYLCASGPGQGAEQYFGPGTRLTVT.

V gene TRBV2 combines with J gene TRBJ1-5; 8 bases match TRBD1. The V segment lost 1 base and the J segment 7 bases; nucleotides outside the gene matches: 3. Germline V gives CDR1 SNHLY, CDR2 FYNNEI. This CDR3 contains 14 residues. DNA of the CDR3: TGTGCCAGCAGTGAAGTGGACAGGGACCAGCCCCAGCATTTT. Its protein product is CASSEVDRDQPQHF. The full variable domain, completed using reference TRBV2 and TRBJ1-5, is EPEVTQTPSHQVTQMGQEVILRCVPISNHLYFYWYRQILGQKVEFLVSFYNNEISEKSEIFDDQFSVERPDGSNFTLKIRSTKLEDSAMYFCASSEVDRDQPQHFGDGTRLSIL.

This sequence joins TRBV5-6 and TRBJ1-2, with D unresolved. The CDR3 contains 16 residues. V was pared by 7 bases and J by 0 bases, with 19 bases between. Germline CDR1 and CDR2: SGHDT and YYEEEE. The CDR3 DNA follows: TGTGCCAGCGACAACAGCGTAAGATTTACTAACTATGGCTACACCTTC. It is translated as CASDNSVRFTNYGYTF. The complete variable domain, with remaining parts taken from reference TRBV5-6 and TRBJ1-2, reads DAGVTQSPTHLIKTRGQQVTLRCSPKSGHDTVSWYQQALGQGPQFIFQYYEEEERQRGNFPDRFSGHQFPNYSSELNVNALLLGDSALYLCASDNSVRFTNYGYTFGSGTRLTVV.

V gene TRBV20-1 combines with J gene TRBJ2-6, with TRBD1 as a possible D gene (5 bases). Germline assignment: CDR1 DFQATT and CDR2 SNEGSKA (reference sequence). The CDR3 spans 14 residues. The ends were cut back, 6 bases at V and 0 bases at J, with 9 bases in the middle. The CDR3 loop reads CSAPDSSGANVLTF. The CDR3 nucleotides read TGCAGTGCACCTGACAGCTCTGGGGCCAACGTCCTGACTTTC.

This clonotype was counted many times. This rearrangement joins TRBV12-3 or TRBV12-4 to TRBJ1-1; D remains unclear. This CDR3 comprises 13 residues. Deletions cut 3 bases from V and 1 base from J, with 6 bases between. CDR3 DNA: TGTGCCAGCAGTTTCGGTGGGAACACTGAAGCTTTCTTT. Protein sequence: CASSFGGNTEAFF.

This clonotype was counted at least ten times. The chain uses TRBV19 and TRBJ1-2; D ambiguous. The V end was cut by 3 bases, the J end by 0 bases, with 11 bases between. CDR3 length: 15 amino acids. Germline V gene lookup returns CDR1 LNHDA and CDR2 SQIVND (reference sequence). Here the CDR3 reads CASSIVQTANYGYTF. The CDR3 region has the DNA TGTGCCAGTAGTATCGTTCAAACGGCTAACTATGGCTACACCTTC.

The V call is TRBV20-1, the J call TRBJ1-5; 7 bases map to TRBD1. The germline gives CDR1 DFQATT, CDR2 SNEGSKA (reference sequence). This CDR3 spans 15 amino acids. V dropped 3 bases and J dropped 0; count of bases not matched to a gene: 5. The CDR3 reads CSASLGTDSNQPQHF. DNA for the CDR3: TGCAGTGCTAGTTTGGGGACAGATAGCAATCAGCCCCAGCATTTT.

The chain recombines TRBV5-1 with TRBJ2-7, with 10 bases aligning to TRBD1. The CDR3 runs to 14 residues. V dropped 4 bases and J dropped 6; count of bases not matched to a gene: 7. Germline-derived CDR1 and CDR2 are SGHRS and YFSETQ. The CDR3 bases are TGCGCCAGCAGCGCCACCGGGACAGGGGCCGAGCAGTACTTC. Amino acids: CASSATGTGAEQYF.

The chain recombines TRBV20-1 with TRBJ2-7, with D unresolved. CDR1 DFQATT and CDR2 SNEGSKA come from the germline V gene (reference sequence). The CDR3 is 11 amino acids. This CDR3 is CSARQDYEQYF. The DNA of the CDR3 is TGCAGCGCTCGCCAAGACTACGAGCAGTACTTC.

The genes are TRBV7-9 and TRBJ2-7; D call uncertain. This CDR3 is 12 amino acids long. Per germline, CDR1 SEHNR and CDR2 FQNEAQ (reference sequence). Trimming took 1 base from V and 9 from J, leaving 10 bases between them. CDR3: CASSLELAVQYF. The DNA of the CDR3 is TGTGCCAGCAGCTTAGAGTTGGCGGTGCAGTACTTC.

This chain joins TRBV6-1 and TRBJ2-5, with 8 bases matching TRBD1. V was pared by 4 bases and J by 2 bases, with 9 bases of the junction left unmatched. This CDR3 contains 16 residues. The germline gives CDR1 MNHNS, CDR2 SASEGT. CDR3 nucleotide sequence: TGTGCCAGCAGTGTAGGGACCGGGACAGGTCAAGAGACCCAGTACTTC. Its translation is CASSVGTGTGQETQYF.

Regarding this clonotype: One base away lies a much larger clone, so this may be a sequencing read error. As the CDR3 is not closed by the conserved phenylalanine or tryptophan, this likely results from a read error. This rearrangement joins TRBV4-2 to TRBJ2-2; 15 positions agree with TRBD2. The CDR3 totals 16 residues. V was pared by 4 bases and J by 6 bases, with 3 bases of the junction left unmatched. Germline CDR1 is LGHNA and CDR2 is YNFKEQ. CDR3 nucleotides: TGTGCCAGCAGCCCAGGACTAGCGGGAGGGTCCGGGGAGCTGTTTTCT. It yields the protein CASSPGLAGGSGELFS.

In its sample, this clonotype was seen many times. V gene TRBV6-1 combines with J gene TRBJ2-7; D is possibly TRBD1 or TRBD2 (5 bases each). V was pared by 2 bases and J by 1 base, with 9 bases between. The germline CDR1 and CDR2 sequences are MNHNS and SASEGT. The CDR3 has 14 amino acids. The CDR3 is CASSEWGSSYEQYF. CDR3 coding DNA: TGTGCCAGCAGTGAATGGGGGTCTTCCTACGAGCAGTACTTC.

This clonotype was seen many times. CDR3 protein: CASSLVGRPSTDTQYF. Written as DNA, the CDR3 is TGTGCCAGCAGTTTAGTTGGACGGCCTAGCACAGATACGCAGTATTTT. The rearrangement links TRBV12-3 or TRBV12-4 to TRBJ2-3, with no clear D. V shed 1 base and J shed 0 bases, with 11 bases lying between them. CDR3 size: 16 residues.

This clonotype occurred a few times. V usage is TRBV7-8 and J usage is TRBJ2-7; 8 bases align to TRBD2. V lost 6 bases and J lost 3; bases outside the gene matches: 10. CDR3 length equals 15 residues. Looked up from germline, CDR1 is SGHVS and CDR2 is FQNEAQ. In nucleotides, the CDR3 is TGTGCCAGCAGGCCGGGGAGCGGGGGCCTCTACGAGCAGTACTTC. It is translated as CASRPGSGGLYEQYF.

The chain recombines TRBV7-2 with TRBJ2-1; TRBD2 matches 7 bases. The CDR3 has 16 residues. Germline CDR1 reads SGHTA; CDR2 reads FQGNSA. J was trimmed by 7 bases and V by 6 bases; bases with no gene match: 15. The CDR3 DNA is TGTGCCAGCAGTTTCGCGGCGACTATGGGGGGGAATGAGCAGTTCTTC. It codes for CASSFAATMGGNEQFF.

The CDR3, as DNA: TGTGCCAGCAGTGTGAGGGGCTCCTACGAGCAGTACTTC. Its translation: CASSVRGSYEQYF. This chain links TRBV2 with TRBJ2-7; possibly TRBD1 or TRBD2 for D (5 bases each). Germline CDR1 SNHLY, CDR2 FYNNEI. This CDR3 has 13 amino acids. Trimming stripped 4 bases from V and 0 bases from J, with 7 bases between.

The chain has TRBV6-5 and TRBJ2-2, with D possibly TRBD1 on 6 matching bases. Per the germline V gene, CDR1 is MNHEY and CDR2 is SVGAGI. The CDR3 totals 19 residues. Between the trimmed V and J ends, which lost 9 bases and 0 bases, there was a span of 26 bases. The CDR3: CASMSPLTGDKTNTGELFF. DNA of the CDR3: TGTGCCAGTATGTCCCCCTTGACAGGCGATAAAACGAACACCGGGGAGCTGTTTTTT.